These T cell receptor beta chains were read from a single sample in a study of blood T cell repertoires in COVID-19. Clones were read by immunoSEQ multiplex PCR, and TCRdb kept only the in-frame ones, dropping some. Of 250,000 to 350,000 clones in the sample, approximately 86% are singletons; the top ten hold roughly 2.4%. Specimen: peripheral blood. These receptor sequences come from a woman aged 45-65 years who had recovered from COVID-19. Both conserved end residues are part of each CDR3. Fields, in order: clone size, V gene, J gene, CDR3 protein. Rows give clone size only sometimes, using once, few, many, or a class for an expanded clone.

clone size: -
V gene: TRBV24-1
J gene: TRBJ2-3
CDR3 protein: CATSDAGTTADTQYF

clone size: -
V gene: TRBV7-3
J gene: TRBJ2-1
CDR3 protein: CASSQDRLAGEWFF

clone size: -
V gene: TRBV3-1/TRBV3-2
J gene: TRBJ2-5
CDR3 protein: CASSQDLLLNQETQYF

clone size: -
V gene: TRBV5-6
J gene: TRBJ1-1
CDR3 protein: CASSSYDRGSFTAFF

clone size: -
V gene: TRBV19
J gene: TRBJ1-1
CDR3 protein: CASTFGPNTEAFF

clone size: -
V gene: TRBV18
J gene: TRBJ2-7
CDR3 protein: CASSRSGEHYEQYF

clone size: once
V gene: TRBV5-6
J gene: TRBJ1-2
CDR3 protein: CASRQPGTGNYGYTF

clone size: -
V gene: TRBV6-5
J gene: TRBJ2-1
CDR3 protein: CASSYSAGGVNNEQFF

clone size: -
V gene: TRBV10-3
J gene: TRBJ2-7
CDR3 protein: CAISEGLGAYEQYF

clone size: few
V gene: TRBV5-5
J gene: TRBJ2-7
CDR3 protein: CASSLLDSYEQYF

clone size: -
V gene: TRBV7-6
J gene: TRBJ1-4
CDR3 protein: CASSWGQGGDEKLFF

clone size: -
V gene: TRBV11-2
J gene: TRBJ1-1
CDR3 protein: CASSLTGDAEAFF

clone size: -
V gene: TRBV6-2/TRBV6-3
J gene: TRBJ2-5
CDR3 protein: CASSPRDRETQYF

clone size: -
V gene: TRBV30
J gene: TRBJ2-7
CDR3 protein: CAWSVQLHGYEQYF

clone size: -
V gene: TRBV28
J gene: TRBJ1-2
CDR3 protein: CASRLPGANYGYTF

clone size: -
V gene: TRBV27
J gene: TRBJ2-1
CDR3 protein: CASSPTVSSYNEQFF

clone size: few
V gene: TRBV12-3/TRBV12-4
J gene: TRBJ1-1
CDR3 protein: CASSQTGYTEAFF

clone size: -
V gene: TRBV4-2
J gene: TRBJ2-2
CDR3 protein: CASSQDPGQGSPGELFF

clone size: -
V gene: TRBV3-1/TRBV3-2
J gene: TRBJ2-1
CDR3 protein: CASSQLFLGLAGVNEQFF

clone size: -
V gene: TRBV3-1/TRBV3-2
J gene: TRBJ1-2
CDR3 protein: CASSPGTAMGYTF

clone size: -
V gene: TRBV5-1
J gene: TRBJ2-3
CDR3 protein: CASSISGKGADTQYF

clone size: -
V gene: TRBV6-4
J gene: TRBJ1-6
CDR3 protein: CASRLDRAPSSPLHF

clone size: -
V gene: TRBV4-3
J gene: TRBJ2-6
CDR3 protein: CASSHGTGWANVLTF

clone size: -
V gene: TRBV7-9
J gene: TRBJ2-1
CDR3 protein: CASSLLPSGRLGRNEQFF

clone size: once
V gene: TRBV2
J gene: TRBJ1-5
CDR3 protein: CASSEYIQEPQHF

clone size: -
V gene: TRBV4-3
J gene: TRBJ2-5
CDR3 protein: CASSTPKTSGVQETQYF

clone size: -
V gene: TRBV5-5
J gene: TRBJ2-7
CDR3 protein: CASSRAIYEQYF

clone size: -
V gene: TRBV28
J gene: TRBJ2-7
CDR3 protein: CASRRGGTYEQYF

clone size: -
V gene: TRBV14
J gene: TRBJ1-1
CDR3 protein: CASSQDLGGGREAFF

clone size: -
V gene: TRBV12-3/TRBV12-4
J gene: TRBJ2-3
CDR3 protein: CASRKAHTQYF

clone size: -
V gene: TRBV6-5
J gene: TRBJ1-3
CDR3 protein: CASSYYPGAGNTIYF